This T cell receptor (beta chain) was recorded in a study of ipilimumab plus nivolumab after autologous stem cell transplantation. Study details: Typical patient got a handful of ipilimumab doses and roughly 8 nivolumab doses (median). DLBCL patients had primary refractory or relapsed disease.

Germline V gene data show CDR1 as LGHNA and CDR2 as YNFKEQ. The CDR3 runs to 12 residues. The V end lost 0 bases, the J end lost 7 bases, and 6 bases lay between the germline ends. Clones were sequenced by immunoSEQ multiplex PCR, and TCRdb holds only the in-frame ones, with some missing. The sample records 22,000 or so clones, roughly 80% being singletons. Ipilimumab, 1 mg/kg, started 14 to 28 days after autologous transplant. This sample comprised PBMCs, obtained in a trial of ipilimumab plus nivolumab as post-transplant consolidation. The chain joins TRBV4-2 to TRBJ2-5; no clear D gene. This TCR derives from a male donor with diffuse large B-cell lymphoma. This CDR3 is CASSQDGGTQYF. CDR3 coding DNA: TGTGCCAGCAGCCAAGATGGCGGGACCCAGTACTTC.